Presented here are 10 T cell receptor beta chains from one specimen sequenced in a study of T cells in tumors after PD-1 blockade (dated by TCRdb to between 2019 and 2020). The time point label on this specimen signifies: after anti-PD-1 therapy. The protocol used for the library was the immunoSEQ multiplex PCR assay. Sourced from immuneACCESS, this table was stored by TCRdb with only in-frame sequences that have V and J called. A share of the clones is absent; for the studies checked, an unresolved V gene accounts for under half, and the remainder has no known explanation. Present in this sample are approximately 30,000 clones, 70% to 75% of which were seen just once. The ten largest make up about two fifths of the sample. The input for sequencing was PBMCs, taken after anti-PD-1 treatment. These TCRs come from a human donor with basal cell carcinoma.

The chain uses TRBV30 and TRBJ2-7, with D possibly TRBD2 on 5 matching bases. Trimming left V 2 bases short and J 5 bases short, with 22 bases between. The germline gives CDR1 GTSNPN, CDR2 SVGIG (reference sequence). This CDR3 is built from 16 residues. CDR3 nucleotides: TGTGCCTGGAGTACCCGTCGCGCGGCCTGGAGGAACGAGCAGTACTTC. It specifies CAWSTRRAAWRNEQYF.

Judged by abundance, this clone is medium-sized (0.01 to 0.1%). V usage is TRBV7-8 and J usage is TRBJ1-5; maybe TRBD1 (6 bases). V lost 4 bases and J 7 bases, leaving 20 bases between the germline ends. From germline, CDR1 is SGHVS and CDR2 FQNEAQ. The CDR3 length is 16 residues. In DNA form, the CDR3 reads TGTGCCAGCAGCTCGACCGAACTGGACAGCCGGCAGCCCCAGCATTTT. This encodes CASSSTELDSRQPQHF. The entire variable domain, with the rest obtained from reference TRBV7-8 and TRBJ1-5, is as follows: GAGVSQSPRYKVAKRGQDVALRCDPISGHVSLFWYQQALGQGPEFLTYFQNEAQLDKSGLPSDRFFAERPEGSVSTLKIQRTQQEDSAVYLCASSSTELDSRQPQHFGDGTRLSIL.

This clone was seen a single time. J is TRBJ2-7 and V is TRBV3-1 (or the pseudogene TRBV3-2), with D perhaps matching TRBD2 (6 bases). Germline loops: CDR1 LGHDT, CDR2 YNNKEL (reference sequence). The CDR3 consists of 15 residues. V lost 5 bases, J lost 5 bases, and 19 bases lay in between. Here the CDR3 reads CASSGRGREEDEQYF. The CDR3 DNA sequence: TGTGCCAGCAGCGGGCGTGGCAGGGAGGAAGACGAGCAGTACTTC.

The gene calls are TRBV7-2 and TRBJ2-3; no reliable D call. CDR1 and CDR2 (germline): SGHTA, FQGNSA. The CDR3 totals 14 residues. Trimming pared 5 bases from V and 2 bases from J, leaving 11 bases between. The CDR3 spells CASSLRATTDTQYF. Written as DNA, the CDR3 is TGTGCCAGCAGCCTTAGGGCAACCACAGATACGCAGTATTTT. The complete variable domain, with remaining parts taken from reference TRBV7-2 and TRBJ2-3, reads GAGVSQSPSNKVTEKGKDVELRCDPISGHTALYWYRQSLGQGLEFLIYFQGNSAPDKSGLPSDRFSAERTGGSVSTLTIQRTQQEDSAVYLCASSLRATTDTQYFGPGTRLTVL.

Details on this clone: This is likely a read error, given that the CDR3 carries no conserved phenylalanine or tryptophan at its end. The limits of the CDR3 on the DNA are not certain, so only TCRdb's listed CDR3 is given. CDR3 region: CASADDRDRGV. The gene calls are TRBV28 and TRBJ1-3; the table's TRBD1 call for D was not verified on the DNA. Germline CDR1 MDHEN, CDR2 SYDVKM. The CDR3 spans 11 amino acids, including both terminal residues.

Turning to this clone: A junction boundary mismatches the germline segment, possibly from a read error. The chain employs TRBV7-8 and TRBJ2-7; 7 positions agree with TRBD1. Germline V gene data show CDR1 as SGHVS and CDR2 as FQNEAQ. The length of the CDR3 is 17 residues. CDR3 coding DNA: TGTGCCAGCAGCTTACGAGGGACAGTTTTAGCCGGATACGAGCGGTACTTC. It encodes CASSLRGTVLAGYERYF.

The chain carries TRBV7-3 and TRBJ2-1, with 8 bases matching TRBD1. The CDR3 loop spans 13 amino acids. Trimming took 3 bases from V and 7 from J; bases not matched to a gene: 2. The germline V gene encodes CDR1 SGHTA and CDR2 FQGTGA. The CDR3 loop reads CASSFGQGNEQFF. As DNA, the CDR3 is TGTGCCAGCAGCTTCGGACAGGGAAATGAGCAGTTCTTC.

This clone showed up just a few times. The same CDR3 can be traced to other DNA sequences in this sample. V is TRBV24-1 and J is TRBJ2-3; TRBD1 matches 11 bases. Germline CDR1 KGHDR, CDR2 SFDVKD. CDR3 size: 16 residues. V was pared by 4 bases and J by 4 bases, with 6 bases of the junction left unmatched. CDR3 sequence: CATSDTGQGAPDTQYF. In DNA form, the CDR3 reads TGTGCCACCAGTGACACCGGACAGGGGGCTCCAGATACGCAGTATTTT.

The rearrangement uses TRBV7-2 and TRBJ2-2; D unresolved. V was cut by 3 bases and J by 1 base, with 6 bases left in between. Germline V gene data show CDR1 as SGHTA and CDR2 as FQGNSA. The CDR3 loop spans 14 amino acids. CDR3 amino acids: CASSFGRNTGELFF. The CDR3 DNA reads TGTGCCAGCAGCTTCGGAAGGAACACCGGGGAGCTGTTTTTT.

This chain uses TRBV6-6 with TRBJ2-5; D is possibly TRBD1 (6 bases). Germline V gene lookup returns CDR1 MNHNY and CDR2 SVGAGI (reference sequence). This CDR3 has 14 residues. The V end lost 6 bases, the J end lost 5 bases, and 16 bases lay between the germline ends. For the CDR3, the DNA is TGTGCCAGCAGGCCGGTGGGACATGGCGAGACCCAGTACTTC. This codes for CASRPVGHGETQYF.